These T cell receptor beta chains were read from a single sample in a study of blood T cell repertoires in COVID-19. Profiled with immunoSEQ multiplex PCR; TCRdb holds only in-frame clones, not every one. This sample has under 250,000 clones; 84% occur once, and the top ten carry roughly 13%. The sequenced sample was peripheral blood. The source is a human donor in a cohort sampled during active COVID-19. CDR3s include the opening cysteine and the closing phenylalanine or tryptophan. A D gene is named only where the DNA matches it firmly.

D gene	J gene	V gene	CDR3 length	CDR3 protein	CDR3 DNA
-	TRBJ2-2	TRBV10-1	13	CASRAPNTGELFF	TGCGCCAGCAGGGCACCCAACACCGGGGAGCTGTTTTTT
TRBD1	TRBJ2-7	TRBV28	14	CASSPHRGTYEQYF	TGTGCCAGCAGTCCGCACAGGGGAACCTACGAGCAGTACTTC
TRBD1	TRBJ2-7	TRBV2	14	CASSEQGEIYEQYF	TGTGCCAGCAGTGAACAGGGGGAGATCTACGAGCAGTACTTC
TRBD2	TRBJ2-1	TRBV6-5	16	CASSYDESGRADEQFF	TGTGCCAGCAGTTACGATGAGAGCGGGAGGGCGGATGAGCAGTTCTTC
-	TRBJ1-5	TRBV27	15	CASSLSSENNQPQHF	TGTGCCAGCAGTTTATCGTCAGAAAACAATCAGCCCCAGCATTTT
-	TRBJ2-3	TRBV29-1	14	CSAESGGGQGTQYF	TGCAGCGCTGAGAGTGGGGGGGGACAAGGTACGCAGTATTTT
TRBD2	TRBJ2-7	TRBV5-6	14	CASSAGVGSYEQYF	TGTGCCAGCAGCGCGGGAGTTGGTTCCTACGAGCAGTACTTC
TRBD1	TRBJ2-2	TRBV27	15	CASRQGQVGTGELFF	TGTGCCAGCAGACAAGGACAGGTTGGCACCGGGGAGCTGTTTTTT
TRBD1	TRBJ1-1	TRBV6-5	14	CASSRTGRETEAFF	TGTGCCAGCAGTCGGACAGGGCGGGAAACTGAAGCTTTCTTT
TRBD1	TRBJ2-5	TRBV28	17	CATRPLSLTGTGEVQYF	TGTGCCACCCGTCCCCTCTCCCTGACCGGGACAGGGGAGGTCCAGTACTTC